This T cell receptor beta chain was obtained from a study of shared clonotypes between healthy human individuals. Trimming stripped 1 base from V and 2 bases from J, with 18 bases between. Per the germline V gene, CDR1 is WSHSY and CDR2 is SAAADI. This CDR3 spans 18 amino acids. The table came from immunoSEQ multiplex PCR; TCRdb's copy has only in-frame clones and leaves some out. This table has 2 million to 3 million clones, approximately 93% appearing once. The TCR comes from a man aged 18 to 30 in good health. Some clones in this sample may be carry-over from other donors' samples. Sequences were obtained from naive CD4+ T cells from PBMCs. Regarding subset: CD45RA+ positively selected. The chain combines TRBV10-2 with TRBJ1-3; D not resolved. In DNA form, the CDR3 reads TGCGCCAGCAGTGAGTTGGGCAGGAGCTTTACTACTGGAAACACCATATATTTT. Protein: CASSELGRSFTTGNTIYF.